This passage covers 31 T cell receptor beta chains from one sample sequenced in a study of control samples from healthy donors and cancer patients. Here immunoSEQ multiplex PCR was the method, and the copy in TCRdb shows in-frame clones only, minus some. The table shows about 80,000 clones, with 85% to 90% occurring only once. The sample comprised blood. Receptors were obtained from a woman aged 60-70 years in good health.

The genes are TRBV9 and TRBJ2-5, with 10 bases matching TRBD2. Germline CDR1 reads SGDLS; CDR2 reads YYNGEE. V lost 0 bases to trimming and J lost 1 base; unmatched junction nucleotides: 3. The CDR3 spans 16 residues. The CDR3: CASSVGASGSQETQYF. The CDR3 nucleotides are TGTGCCAGCAGCGTAGGCGCTAGCGGGAGCCAAGAGACCCAGTACTTC.

The chain recombines TRBV12-5 with TRBJ1-6; D is ambiguous. CDR1 LGHNT and CDR2 FRNRAP come from the germline V gene. The CDR3 totals 13 residues. V lost 1 base and J lost 10, with 8 bases in between. The CDR3 DNA reads TGTGCTAGTGGTTTGGAGGGAGACTCACCCCTCCACTTT. It is translated as CASGLEGDSPLHF.

This clone occurred a few times. The V call is TRBV4-1, the J call TRBJ2-3; 7 bases line up with TRBD2. CDR3 length: 14 residues. After removal of 0 bases from V and 13 bases from J, the junction contained 10 bases not matched to a gene. Germline V gene sequence: CDR1 MGHRA, CDR2 YSYEKL. The CDR3 loop reads CASSQDPGLEEKYF. As DNA, the CDR3 is TGCGCCAGCAGCCAAGATCCCGGACTAGAAGAGAAGTATTTT.

The chain joins TRBV20-1 to TRBJ2-3; no reliable D call. From germline, CDR1 is DFQATT and CDR2 SNEGSKA (reference sequence). This CDR3 spans 11 amino acids. V dropped 6 bases and J dropped 1 base, with 5 bases sitting between them. The CDR3 region is CSAAGTDTQYF. CDR3 nucleotides: TGCAGTGCCGCCGGCACAGATACGCAGTATTTT.

The gene calls are TRBV7-9 and TRBJ1-2; D might be TRBD1 (5 bases). The CDR3 totals 16 residues. V lost 1 base and J 1 base, leaving 13 bases between the germline ends. Germline CDR1 reads SEHNR; CDR2 reads FQNEAQ (reference sequence). In nucleotides, the CDR3 is TGTGCCAGCAGCTTAGTGGGGGGGAGAGATAACTATGGCTACACCTTC. As protein: CASSLVGGRDNYGYTF.

A remark on this clone: This same CDR3 is encoded by further DNA sequences in the sample. The V and J genes are TRBV7-9 and TRBJ1-1, with 8 bases that match TRBD1. Germline CDR1 and CDR2: SEHNR and FQNEAQ (reference sequence). The V segment lost 3 bases and the J segment 3 bases; nucleotides outside the gene matches: 0. The CDR3 extends over 13 amino acids. In DNA form, the CDR3 reads TGTGCCAGCAGCTTGACAGGGGACACTGAAGCTTTCTTT. It yields the protein CASSLTGDTEAFF.

V gene TRBV24-1 combines with J gene TRBJ2-5; tentative D call: TRBD2 (6 bases). The CDR3 runs 15 residues. V was trimmed by 4 bases and J by 5 bases, leaving 16 bases between them. Germline CDR1 reads KGHDR; CDR2 reads SFDVKD. This chain's CDR3 is CATSDQAGLEETQYF. The CDR3 nucleotides read TGTGCCACCAGTGACCAAGCGGGCCTCGAGGAGACCCAGTACTTC.

This sequence joins TRBV12-3 or TRBV12-4 and TRBJ1-1; D remains ambiguous. V was clipped by 3 bases and J by 11 bases, with 16 bases between them. The CDR3 is made up of 13 amino acids. This CDR3 is CASSLGPIPLAFF. The CDR3 nucleotides read TGTGCCAGCAGTTTGGGTCCCATCCCGCTGGCTTTCTTT.

The chain carries TRBV9 and TRBJ1-2; 9 nucleotides align to TRBD1. J gave up 2 bases and V 4 bases, and 6 bases lay outside the gene matches. The CDR3 runs to 15 residues. CDR1 SGDLS and CDR2 YYNGEE come from the germline V gene. The CDR3 loop reads CASSPYGTGNYGYTF. CDR3 nucleotides: TGTGCCAGCAGCCCTTACGGGACAGGGAACTATGGCTACACCTTC.

This clone was observed a handful of times. The chain has TRBV18 and TRBJ2-4; 9 bases align to TRBD1. V lost 3 bases, J lost 7 bases, and 4 bases stayed unmatched. The CDR3 spans 14 residues. In germline, CDR1 is KGHSH, CDR2 LQKENI. The DNA for the CDR3 is TGTGCCAGCTCACCTTCCGGGACAGGGAACATTCAGTACTTC. This codes for CASSPSGTGNIQYF. Using reference TRBV18 and TRBJ2-4 for the parts outside the CDR3, the full variable domain is NAGVMQNPRHLVRRRGQEARLRCSPMKGHSHVYWYRQLPEEGLKFMVYLQKENIIDESGMPKERFSAEFPKEGPSILRIQQVVRGDSAAYFCASSPSGTGNIQYFGAGTRLSVL.

The CDR3 nucleotides are TGCGCCAGCAGCCGGGGCCCGGGGGGCAATGAGCAGTTCTTC. Its translation is CASSRGPGGNEQFF. The chain carries TRBV5-1 and TRBJ2-1; TRBD2 agrees at 7 bases. This CDR3 is built from 14 residues. The ends lost 4 bases at V and 6 bases at J; junction bases unmatched: 7. Germline CDR1 is SGHRS and CDR2 is YFSETQ.

Worth noting for this clone: One end of the junction is discordant with germline, which a read error may explain. DNA for the CDR3: TGTGCCAGCAGCCCGGGACTAGCGGTCCAAGAGATCCAGTACTTC. It encodes CASSPGLAVQEIQYF. The V call is TRBV7-7, the J call TRBJ2-5, with TRBD2 matching over 11 bases. The CDR3 runs to 15 residues. Per germline, CDR1 SSHAT and CDR2 FNYEAQ (reference sequence).

The chain combines TRBV5-1 with TRBJ2-3, with 9 bases matching TRBD2. V dropped 4 bases and J dropped 2; count of bases not matched to a gene: 8. The length of the CDR3 is 16 residues. Germline CDR1 and CDR2: SGHRS and YFSETQ. The CDR3 here is CASSPPLAGNTDTQYF. The CDR3 nucleotides are TGCGCCAGCAGCCCCCCTCTAGCGGGAAACACAGATACGCAGTATTTT.

This sequence joins TRBV10-3 and TRBJ2-1; D is unresolved. Trimming cost V 4 bases and J 0 bases, with 10 bases left between them. Germline lookup yields CDR1 ENHRY and CDR2 SYGVKD. CDR3 length: 15 residues. CDR3 DNA sequence: TGTGCCATCAGTGGACGCAGGAACTCCTACAATGAGCAGTTCTTC. Protein product: CAISGRRNSYNEQFF.

The genes are TRBV10-3 and TRBJ2-7, with 9 bases that match TRBD2. CDR3 length: 15 residues. V shed 4 bases and J 0 bases; nucleotides not matched to a gene: 4. CDR1 ENHRY and CDR2 SYGVKD come from the germline V gene. CDR3 nucleotide sequence: TGTGCCATCAGTGGGGCTAGCGGGGTCTCCTACGAGCAGTACTTC. Its translation: CAISGASGVSYEQYF.

V is TRBV3-1 (or the pseudogene TRBV3-2) and J is TRBJ2-3; D gene uncertain. Trimming pared 4 bases from V and 1 base from J, leaving 15 bases between. Germline loops: CDR1 LGHDT, CDR2 YNNKEL (reference sequence). The length of the CDR3 is 16 residues. In DNA form, the CDR3 reads TGTGCCAGCAGCCCGGCAGACGGCCTAGGCACAGATACGCAGTATTTT. Encoded protein: CASSPADGLGTDTQYF.

The CDR3 bases are TGTGCCAGCAGTTACAGTAACTATGGCTACACCTTC. Protein product: CASSYSNYGYTF. The chain employs TRBV2 and TRBJ1-2, with D unclear. Germline CDR1 SNHLY, CDR2 FYNNEI. The V and J ends lost 5 bases and 1 base respectively, with 5 bases between them. CDR3 length: 12 amino acids.

The V and J genes are TRBV12-3 or TRBV12-4 and TRBJ2-5, with 7 positions matching TRBD2. This CDR3 region has 13 residues. The junction had 4 bases not matched to a gene; V was cut back by 4 bases and J by 5 bases. CDR3 DNA sequence: TGTGCCAGCAGTTCTAGCGGTGACGAGACCCAGTACTTC. Its protein product is CASSSSGDETQYF.

CDR3 sequence reads: CASSSRDRGIGQYF. CDR3 coding DNA: TGTGCCAGCAGTTCCAGGGACAGGGGTATCGGGCAGTACTTC. The chain employs TRBV6-2 or TRBV6-3 and TRBJ2-7; TRBD1 matches 10 bases. The CDR3 extends over 14 amino acids. The V and J ends lost 4 bases and 9 bases, in that order; junction bases with no gene match: 9. The germline V gene encodes CDR1 MNHEY and CDR2 SVGEGT.

The genes are TRBV9 and TRBJ2-1; 11 nucleotides agree with TRBD2. The junction had 3 bases not matched to a gene; V was cut back by 0 bases and J by 4 bases. CDR3 length: 16 amino acids. CDR1 is SGDLS, CDR2 YYNGEE, per germline. CDR3 coding DNA: TGTGCCAGCAGCGTAGCCGGACTAGCGGGTTACAATGAGCAGTTCTTC. Its protein is CASSVAGLAGYNEQFF.

There are a few counts of this clone. The V call is TRBV4-1, the J call TRBJ2-1; perhaps D is TRBD1 or TRBD2 (6 bases each). The germline V gene has CDR1 MGHRA and CDR2 YSYEKL. V was cut by 4 bases and J by 7 bases, with 20 bases left in between. The CDR3 is 16 amino acids. Here the CDR3 reads CASSLGDGRRGNEQFF. In nucleotides, the CDR3 is TGCGCCAGCAGCCTGGGTGACGGGAGAAGGGGGAATGAGCAGTTCTTC.

J is TRBJ2-5 and V is TRBV27; the match to TRBD1 covers 10 bases. The germline CDR1 and CDR2 sequences are MNHEY and SMNVEV (reference sequence). The CDR3 extends over 16 amino acids. The ends lost 5 bases at V and 7 bases at J; junction bases unmatched: 13. The CDR3 sequence is CASSPMTGGLLRTQYF. The CDR3 DNA sequence: TGTGCCAGCAGTCCGATGACAGGGGGCCTTCTGAGGACCCAGTACTTC.

Concerning this clone itself: At one boundary the junction diverges from the germline segment, which might be a read error. The J gene is TRBJ2-1, the V gene TRBV9; weak D call: TRBD2 (5 bases). The CDR3 sequence is 13 residues long. CDR1 and CDR2 from the germline V gene are SGDLS and YYNGEE. Here the CDR3 DNA reads TGTGCCGGCAGCGTAGTAGGGAGTGGTGAGCAGTTCTTC. Translated, it gives CAGSVVGSGEQFF.

This clone was picked up a small number of times. J is TRBJ2-2 and V is TRBV19; possible D gene TRBD1, 6 bases. The CDR3 is 14 residues long. V lost 5 bases and J 6 bases, leaving 13 bases between the germline ends. The V gene's germline CDR1 is LNHDA and CDR2 SQIVND (reference sequence). The DNA for the CDR3 is TGTGCCAGTAGTGTCCCCAGGGGTGCCGGGGAGCTGTTTTTT. Amino acids: CASSVPRGAGELFF. Together with reference TRBV19 and TRBJ2-2, the CDR3 gives the full variable domain: DGGITQSPKYLFRKEGQNVTLSCEQNLNHDAMYWYRQDPGQGLRLIYYSQIVNDFQKGDIAEGYSVSREKKESFPLTVTSAQKNPTAFYLCASSVPRGAGELFFGEGSRLTVL.

The J gene is TRBJ1-1, the V gene TRBV20-1; TRBD1 aligns across 10 bases. The V and J ends lost 5 bases and 13 bases, in that order; junction bases with no gene match: 7. Germline CDR1 and CDR2: DFQATT and SNEGSKA (reference sequence). CDR3 length: 11 amino acids. The CDR3 sequence: CSAWGTGESFF. DNA for the CDR3: TGCAGTGCTTGGGGGACAGGGGAGAGTTTCTTT.

The chain recombines TRBV5-4 with TRBJ2-5; D is possibly TRBD2 (6 bases). CDR1 is SGHNT, CDR2 YYREEE, per germline (reference sequence). Trimming took off 4 bases at V and 5 bases at J, with 18 bases between the two ends. The CDR3 sequence is 15 residues long. DNA of the CDR3: TGTGCCAGCAGCCTAACCGGGACCGCGGGGGAGACCCAGTACTTC. As protein: CASSLTGTAGETQYF.

This chain joins TRBV19 and TRBJ1-1; possibly TRBD1 for D (6 bases). The germline V gene encodes CDR1 LNHDA and CDR2 SQIVND (reference sequence). The CDR3 is made up of 14 amino acids. Trimming left V 5 bases short and J 7 bases short, with 17 bases between. The CDR3 coding sequence is TGTGCCAGTAGTTTCTATGGGGGCCAGGGTGAAGCTTTCTTT. As protein: CASSFYGGQGEAFF.

The chain links TRBV6-5 to TRBJ1-6; tentatively, D is TRBD1 (5 bases). The CDR3 is 14 amino acids. With 5 bases removed from V and 6 bases from J, the gap between germline ends came to 11 bases. Germline V lookup: CDR1 MNHEY, CDR2 SVGAGI. CDR3 sequence (DNA): TGTGCCAGCAGTCGGGGACTGAGTAATTCACCCCTCCACTTT. Translation: CASSRGLSNSPLHF.

V and J are TRBV5-1 and TRBJ1-1; perhaps TRBD1 as D (5 bases). CDR1 and CDR2 from the germline V gene are SGHRS and YFSETQ. V was pared by 4 bases and J by 7 bases, with 23 bases between. CDR3 length: 16 amino acids. CDR3 nucleotides: TGCGCCAGCAGCCGCGAATCCGTGGGGACTGGGGGTGAAGCTTTCTTT. Its protein product is CASSRESVGTGGEAFF. Full variable domain (remainder filled in from reference TRBV5-1 and TRBJ1-1): KAGVTQTPRYLIKTRGQQVTLSCSPISGHRSVSWYQQTPGQGLQFLFEYFSETQRNKGNFPGRFSGRQFSNSRSEMNVSTLELGDSALYLCASSRESVGTGGEAFFGQGTRLTVV.

The chain employs TRBV28 and TRBJ2-5, with 10 bases lining up with TRBD2. Germline CDR1 is MDHEN and CDR2 is SYDVKM. The CDR3 is made up of 13 amino acids. With 7 bases clipped from V and 2 bases from J, the junction kept 1 base outside the gene matches. The chain's CDR3 is CASKRGGQETQYF. CDR3 in DNA: TGTGCCAGCAAGCGGGGGGGGCAAGAGACCCAGTACTTC. Drawing the rest from reference TRBV28 and TRBJ2-5, the complete variable domain is DVKVTQSSRYLVKRTGEKVFLECVQDMDHENMFWYRQDPGLGLRLIYFSYDVKMKEKGDIPEGYSVSREKKERFSLILESASTNQTSMYLCASKRGGQETQYFGPGTRLLVL.

Remarks on this clone: This sample includes further DNA sequences coding for the same CDR3. CDR3 sequence: CASSQVGEGARGYTF. CDR3 DNA sequence: TGTGCCAGCAGCCAAGTGGGCGAGGGGGCTCGGGGCTACACCTTC. The chain employs TRBV3-1 (or the pseudogene TRBV3-2) and TRBJ1-2, with 7 bases matching TRBD1. Germline CDR1 reads LGHDT; CDR2 reads YNNKEL (reference sequence). The CDR3 totals 15 residues. Trimming took 1 base from V and 8 from J; bases not matched to a gene: 10.